The present T cell receptor (beta chain) was sequenced within a study of CD8 T cells in Susac syndrome. TEMRA cells were FACS-enriched, and CD8+ and CD4+ T cells were isolated negatively. Trimming stripped 6 bases from V and 1 base from J, with 10 bases between. This CDR3 comprises 14 residues. This clonotype was recorded a few times. Reverse transcription of 0.5 to 1 ug RNA used random hexamers. Multiplex PCR with immunoSEQ amplified the TCR beta CDR3 across 54 Vbeta and 13 Jbeta. TCRdb reprocessed the immunoSEQ multiplex PCR reads via MiXCR and lists one record per CDR3 protein. The profile shows about 430,000 distinct CDR3 sequences, approximately 85% of them singletons.

This chain joins TRBV12-3 or TRBV12-4 and TRBJ2-1; D may be TRBD1 or TRBD2 (5 bases each). The sequence derives from a human donor with multiple sclerosis. Material for sequencing was CD8+ T cells from PBMCs. In nucleotides, the CDR3 is TGTGCCAGCAGCCCCGGGACGTCCTACAATGAGCAGTTCTTC. It translates to CASSPGTSYNEQFF.